The present T cell receptor beta chain was sequenced within a study of shared clonotypes between healthy human individuals (dated by TCRdb to 2019 to 2021). Turning to the overall study: A couple of women and three men aged 18 to 49 years were included in the cohort. For each donor, CD4 naive and CD4 memory were each run on three plates, CD8 naive on two plates, and CD8 memory on one plate. To increase sequencing depth and limit assay-specific biases, TCR repertoire library preparation and sequencing were carried out by different laboratories using diverse techniques. To estimate repertoire size and how much clonotypes are shared between individuals, the study performed deep sequencing of blood TCR repertoires from roughly five healthy adults. Each donor's leukapheresis produced roughly between roughly 0.85 and 9 billion PBMCs.

CD8 naive samples were CD45RO-negative cells positively selected for CCR7, giving a CD45RA+CCR7+ population that excluded TemRA cells. The donors were healthy, HIV-negative adults who had no recently reported acute infections or vaccinations. Every donor was a Caucasian adult residing in Nashville, Tennessee, USA. After blood collection by leukapheresis, PBMCs were isolated using Ficoll-Histopaque density gradient centrifugation and then cryopreserved in the vapor phase of liquid nitrogen. Purity and quantity of every magnetically sorted T cell population were checked by analytical flow cytometry. Genomic DNA was isolated from each sorted fraction and quantified by UV absorbance on a Nanodrop 2000c. What the research found in general, with its limitations: Sampling was restricted to blood, and TCR repertoires in tissue are likely to differ from TCR repertoires in blood. Pairwise subsampling led to the expectation that sequencing depth would affect the degree of clonotype sharing among donors. Across a few donors, about 5% of naive CD4, approximately 3.6% of naive CD8, about 2% of memory CD4, and roughly 0.4% of memory CD8 clonotypes were shared. The small number of donors limited the genetic and exposure-history diversity represented. Naive subsets generally had larger estimated clonotype richness than memory subsets did. Higher generation probabilities were observed for clonotypes shared by all four sorted-subset donors than for non-shared clonotypes. Incomplete sequencing was indicated by rarefaction of sorted-subset datasets, despite the large sequencing depth.

TCR CDR3 regions were amplified from genomic DNA by multiplex PCR using the deep immunoSEQ assay. Extracted genomic DNA from each cell subset was spread evenly across all wells of several immunoSEQ 96-well plates, with each plate serving as a replicate. Each replicate PCR for sorted subsets received approximately 220 ng genomic DNA, equal to roughly 33,000 T cell genomes. Purified libraries were quantified with a Qubit 3.0 fluorometer, sized on a Bioanalyzer 2100, and re-quantified with the KAPA Library Quantification kit. A separate single-read 150-cycle Illumina NextSeq 550 flow cell was used to sequence each immunoSEQ 96-well plate. On the authors' methods: Because the immunoSEQ output held only junctional sequences and lacked quality scores, the filtering could not match the filtering applied to full-length reads. Sequences were annotated with PyIR, a Python wrapper for IgBLAST v1.9, using IMGT germline references to assign V/J genes and CDR3. Reads were removed for weak V/J assignments (E-value above 1e-6), missing CDR3, stop codons, out-of-frame junctions, or ambiguous translated residues. V3J clonotypes were defined as sequences sharing an identical inferred V gene, J gene, and CDR3 amino acid sequence. Percentage overlap between repertoires was computed as shared unique clonotypes divided by the size of the smaller repertoire. Richness of each repertoire was evaluated using RTK rarefaction, the Chao1 estimator, and Recon v2.1 estimates of unobserved clonotypes. Generation probabilities were computed with OLGA for all TCRbeta clonotypes obtained by the gDNA method from several donors. TCRdb stores this immuneACCESS table with in-frame sequences only. Part of the clones is absent; in the studies checked, under half of the shortfall reflects unresolved V genes, and no reason is known for the rest. V and J calls and clone size come straight from that table; D and trimming were deduced from the DNA. The sample has about 2 million clones on record, just under 95% of them singletons. The biggest ten clones account for around 1.1% of the sample.

Germline trimming amounts to 8 bases on V and 0 bases on J, with 2 as the count of junction bases outside the gene matches. CDR1 and CDR2, looked up from the germline V gene, are SNHLY and FYNNEI. The CDR3, from cysteine to phenylalanine, totals 13 residues. Of all the DNA, just the CDR3 is kept, 39 bases in frame from base 1. A remark on this clone: Its antigen is not yet known. The sample holds no much larger clone one base away, and base qualities are not on file.

This sequence was found in a man between 18 and 29 years old in good health. Sequencing was performed on naive CD8+ T cells sorted from blood. Sample cell subset or site, as interpreted from the label and publication: CD45RA+CCR7+. The sequence links TRBV2 to TRBJ2-3; 7 bases in the junction line up with TRBD2. In nucleotides, the sequence is TGTGCCAGCGGACTAGTGAGCACAGATACGCAGTATTTT. It specifies CASGLVSTDTQYF.